The entry below gives a single T cell receptor (beta chain) sequence along with its context. The antigen it binds to is not known. This may be a read error: a much more frequent sequence differs by one nucleotide. TCR libraries were built from approximately 400 ng RNA with the Immunoverse kit, using molecular barcoded adaptors covering alpha/delta and beta/gamma chains. TCR library preparation used the same RNA that was used for transcriptome sequencing. Sequencing of the TCR libraries was done on an Illumina HiSeq 4000 with 2 x 150 cycles. As for the original processing: TCR reads were aligned to human V, D, J and C references and assembled into CDR3 clonotypes with MiXCR, including quality filtering and error correction. The tcR package in R was used for analysis of clonotype counts and gene usage diversity. Raw mapping reads were checked after the RNA-seq reads had been mapped by STAR aligner version 2.5.3a onto the human GRCh37 genome. IR-seq fastq files were randomly downsampled with Seqtk 1.3 to test the effect of sequencing depth on detected clonotypes. Using fastp at Q25 and MiXCR, TCRdb reprocessed the public reads and kept productive beta chains. Records with the same CDR3 protein are collapsed into one entry carrying the most frequent genes and DNA. The V and J calls here are based on TCRdb, not the publication. A total of tens of thousands of distinct CDR3 sequences appear in this sample, about 19% of them only once. The top ten hold over 13% of the sample.

Each patient had bone marrow sampled at the time of active disease. Isolation of bone marrow mononuclear cells was performed by Ficoll-Hypaque density gradient centrifugation. CD138-negative cells were obtained by negative selection after labeling with CD138 magnetic microbeads on a MACS separator, removing myeloma plasma cells. Flow cytometry with CD138 antibodies on an Attune NxT was used to check how pure the isolated cells were. Total RNA was extracted with TRIzol reagent and quantified with a NanoDrop spectrophotometer. For each patient, paired RNA-seq and IR-seq were run on the CD138-negative bone marrow sample from that patient. This sample is part of a study of read filtering for tumor transcriptome and immune sequencing (dated by TCRdb to 2020 to 2021). About the full investigation: The cohort consisted of approximately 17 male and more than 11 female patients, with a mean age of approximately 70 years and an age range of about 40 to 85. After DNase treatment, whole-transcriptome libraries were prepared with the TruSeq RNA Access Library Prep Kit. TCR-region mapped reads per sample ranged from about 4.05 to 11 million with IR-seq versus only roughly 75 to 1273 with RNA-seq. By revised international staging, fewer than ten patients were R-ISS I, around 15 were R-ISS II and 6 or 7 were R-ISS III. One main goal was a read-filtering strategy for immune repertoire data, in particular deciding whether clonotypes backed by only one read should be removed. Using the same bone marrow samples, the study ran both targeted immune repertoire sequencing and bulk whole-transcriptome sequencing and then compared the TCR repertoires from each method. On the study overall, not on this receptor specifically: The correlation between IR-seq and RNA-seq shared clonotype proportions rose when single-read clonotypes were removed. In IR-seq, single-read clonotypes were 80% to 90% of clonotypes but 3% to 4.5% of total reads; in RNA-seq they were about 70% of clonotypes and about 40% of reads. Rather than purified T cells, the sorted CD138-negative fraction was a mixed bone marrow immune population. Clonotypes were captured by IR-seq at much higher depth and more reliably than by RNA-seq, and smaller IR-seq throughput was sufficient for identification of most shared clonotypes.

Reading from cysteine to phenylalanine, the CDR3 counts 12 amino acids. Only the CDR3 portion is preserved as DNA: 36 bases, with reading frame beginning at the first base. From a lookup of the germline V gene, CDR1 and CDR2 are SQVTM and ANQGSEA. Recombination connected TRBV29-1 to TRBJ2-7; the D gene is perhaps TRBD1, on 5 matching bases. The receptor was derived from a donor at least 40 years old with multiple myeloma. The sample was a population of CD138-negative cells sorted from bone marrow. This specimen's cell subset or site label, interpreted: bone marrow mononuclear cells depleted of CD138+ plasma/myeloma cells by negative magnetic selection. The CDR3 protein is CSAQIRGDEQHF. Read as DNA, the sequence is TGCAGCGCCCAAATAAGGGGCGACGAGCAGCACTTC.